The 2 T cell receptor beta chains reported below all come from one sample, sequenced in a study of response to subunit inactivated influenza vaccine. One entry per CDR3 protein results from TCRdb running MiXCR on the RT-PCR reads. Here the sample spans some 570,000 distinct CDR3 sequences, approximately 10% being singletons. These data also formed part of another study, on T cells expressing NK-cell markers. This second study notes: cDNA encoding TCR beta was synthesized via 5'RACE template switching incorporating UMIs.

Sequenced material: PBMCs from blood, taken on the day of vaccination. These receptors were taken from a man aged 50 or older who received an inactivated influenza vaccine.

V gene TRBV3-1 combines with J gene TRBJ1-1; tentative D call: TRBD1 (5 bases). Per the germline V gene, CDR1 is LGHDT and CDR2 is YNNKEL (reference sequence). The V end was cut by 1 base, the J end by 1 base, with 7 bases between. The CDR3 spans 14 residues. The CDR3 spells CASSQGTPNTEAFF. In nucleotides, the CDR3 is TGTGCCAGCAGCCAAGGGACACCGAACACTGAAGCTTTCTTT. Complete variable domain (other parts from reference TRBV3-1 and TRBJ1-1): DTAVSQTPKYLVTQMGNDKSIKCEQNLGHDTMYWYKQDSKKFLKIMFSYNNKELIINETVPNRFSPKSPDKAHLNLHINSLELGDSAVYFCASSQGTPNTEAFFGQGTRLTVV.

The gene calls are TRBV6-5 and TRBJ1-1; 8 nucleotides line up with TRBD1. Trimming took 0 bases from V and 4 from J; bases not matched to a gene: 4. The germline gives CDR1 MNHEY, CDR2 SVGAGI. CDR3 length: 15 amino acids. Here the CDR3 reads CASSYSTGGITEAFF. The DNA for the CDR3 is TGTGCCAGCAGTTACTCTACAGGGGGTATCACTGAAGCTTTCTTT.